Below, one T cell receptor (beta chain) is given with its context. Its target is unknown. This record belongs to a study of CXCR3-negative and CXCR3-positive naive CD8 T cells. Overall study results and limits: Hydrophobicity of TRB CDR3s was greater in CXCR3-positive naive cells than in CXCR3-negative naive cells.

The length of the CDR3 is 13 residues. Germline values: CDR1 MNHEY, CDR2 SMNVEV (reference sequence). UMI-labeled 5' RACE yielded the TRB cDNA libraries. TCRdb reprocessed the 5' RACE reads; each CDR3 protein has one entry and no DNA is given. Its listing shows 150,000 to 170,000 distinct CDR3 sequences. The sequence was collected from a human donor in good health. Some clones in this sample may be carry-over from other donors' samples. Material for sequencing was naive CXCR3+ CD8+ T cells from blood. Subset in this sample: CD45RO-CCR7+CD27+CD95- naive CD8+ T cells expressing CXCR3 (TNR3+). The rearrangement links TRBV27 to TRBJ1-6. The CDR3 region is CASSFDLESPLHF.